Following are 5 T cell receptor beta chains from one sample sequenced in a study of PD-L1 blockade in urothelial cancer. Some clones are missing from TCRdb's copy, which holds only in-frame ones; the method was immunoSEQ multiplex PCR. Here the sample spans 130,000 or so clones, about four fifths being singletons. Time point meaning: pretreatment peripheral blood. This specimen consisted of PBMCs, obtained around atezolizumab (anti-PD-L1) treatment. All receptors derive from a man in his fifties or sixties with urothelial cancer.

The chain employs TRBV5-5 and TRBJ1-3; D is possibly TRBD1 (6 bases). From germline, CDR1 is SGHKS and CDR2 YYEKEE (reference sequence). With 0 bases removed from V and 8 bases from J, the gap between germline ends came to 15 bases. The CDR3 has 15 amino acids. The CDR3, as DNA: TGTGCCAGCAGCTTGGGCCAGGGGAATGGGCACACCATATATTTT. This sequence encodes CASSLGQGNGHTIYF.

This chain links TRBV6-4 with TRBJ2-3; no definite D call. The V gene lost 6 bases and the J gene lost 4 bases, with 11 bases spanning the gap. The CDR3 totals 13 residues. CDR1 and CDR2 from the germline V gene are MRHNA and SNTAGT. This CDR3 is CASSREEADTQYF. The CDR3 DNA follows: TGTGCCAGCAGCCGCGAAGAGGCAGATACGCAGTATTTT.

This chain joins TRBV28 and TRBJ2-3, with 9 bases identical to TRBD2. The CDR3 length is 16 residues. CDR1 and CDR2 (germline): MDHEN, SYDVKM. The junction had 7 bases not matched to a gene; V was cut back by 2 bases and J by 4 bases. This CDR3 is CASSLLGGRGSDTQYF. In DNA, the CDR3 is TGTGCCAGCAGTTTACTAGGCGGGAGGGGGTCAGATACGCAGTATTTT.

This clone occurred a few times. The V call is TRBV6-5, the J call TRBJ2-3; the D gene is possibly TRBD2 (6 bases). Germline values: CDR1 MNHEY, CDR2 SVGAGI. With 4 bases removed from V and 4 bases from J, the gap between germline ends came to 9 bases. CDR3 length equals 13 residues. CDR3 in DNA: TGTGCCAGCAGTTGGAGGGCTTCAGATACGCAGTATTTT. Translated: CASSWRASDTQYF.

The genes are TRBV9 and TRBJ2-5, with D possibly being TRBD2 (5 bases). V dropped 3 bases and J dropped 2 bases, with 17 bases sitting between them. The CDR3 is 16 amino acids. Germline CDR1 and CDR2: SGDLS and YYNGEE. In DNA, the CDR3 is TGTGCCAGCAGCGCGGGGATTATTGGAACACAAGAGACCCAGTACTTC. Its translation: CASSAGIIGTQETQYF.